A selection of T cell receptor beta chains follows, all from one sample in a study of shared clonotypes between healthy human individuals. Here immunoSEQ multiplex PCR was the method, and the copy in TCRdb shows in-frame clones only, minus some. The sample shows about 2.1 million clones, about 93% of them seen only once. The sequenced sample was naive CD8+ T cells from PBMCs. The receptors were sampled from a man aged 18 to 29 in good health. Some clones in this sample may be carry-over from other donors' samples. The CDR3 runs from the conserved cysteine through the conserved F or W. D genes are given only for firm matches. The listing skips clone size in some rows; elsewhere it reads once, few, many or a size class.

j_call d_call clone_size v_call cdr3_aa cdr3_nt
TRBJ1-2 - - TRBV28 CASSLFGPLYGYTF TGTGCCAGCAGTTTATTCGGGCCTCTGTACGGCTACACCTTC
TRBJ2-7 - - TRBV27 CASSPSRAHDEQYF TGTGCCAGCAGTCCCTCCAGGGCTCACGACGAGCAGTACTTC
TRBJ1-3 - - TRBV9 CASSVGQEISGNTIYF TGTGCCAGCAGCGTAGGCCAGGAGATCTCTGGAAACACCATATATTTT
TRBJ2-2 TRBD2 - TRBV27 CASSTRAGAVNTGELFF TGTGCCAGCAGTACCCGAGCGGGAGCCGTTAACACCGGGGAGCTGTTTTTT
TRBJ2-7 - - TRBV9 CASSITYRVGIHEQYF TGTGCCAGCAGCATCACATACAGGGTAGGGATCCACGAGCAGTACTTC
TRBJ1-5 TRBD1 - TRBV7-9 CASSPQQGPWRSNQPQHF TGTGCCAGCAGCCCACAACAGGGGCCTTGGAGGAGCAATCAGCCCCAGCATTTT
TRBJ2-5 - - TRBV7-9 CASSFAPGVPQETQYF TGTGCCAGCAGCTTTGCGCCGGGAGTCCCTCAAGAGACCCAGTACTTC
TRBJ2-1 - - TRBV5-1 CASSLEVRSTYNEQFF TGCGCCAGCAGCTTGGAGGTTCGATCTACCTACAATGAGCAGTTCTTC
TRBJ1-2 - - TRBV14 CASSQDRLGSDGYTF TGTGCCAGCAGCCAAGATAGGCTGGGATCAGATGGCTACACCTTC
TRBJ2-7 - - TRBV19 CASTGRGRDGAYEQYF TGTGCCAGTACCGGTCGAGGCCGGGACGGAGCCTACGAGCAGTACTTC
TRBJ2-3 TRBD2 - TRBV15 CATSRDKVAGAATDTQYF TGTGCCACCAGCAGAGATAAGGTAGCGGGAGCGGCAACAGATACGCAGTATTTT
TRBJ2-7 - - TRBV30 CGYRGATPEQYF TGTGGATACCGCGGGGCTACTCCCGAGCAGTACTTC
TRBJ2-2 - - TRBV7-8 CASSLVVGVRADTGELFF TGTGCCAGCAGCTTAGTTGTTGGCGTTCGAGCCGACACCGGGGAGCTGTTTTTT
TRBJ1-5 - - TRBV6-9 CASTLRGKAQPQHF TGTGCCAGCACCCTCCGGGGTAAGGCTCAGCCCCAGCATTTT
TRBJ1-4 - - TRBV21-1 CASTRIEEKLFF TGTGCCAGCACCCGTATAGAGGAAAAACTGTTTTTT
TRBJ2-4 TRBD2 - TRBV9 CASSVGTSDIQYF TGTGCCAGCAGCGTAGGGACTAGCGACATTCAGTACTTC
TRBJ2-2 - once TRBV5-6 CASSGIRYGAGELFF TGTGCCAGCAGCGGAATTCGATACGGCGCCGGGGAGCTGTTTTTT
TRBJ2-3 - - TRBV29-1 CSAEGVSSTDTQYF TGCAGCGCCGAGGGGGTTAGTAGCACAGATACGCAGTATTTT
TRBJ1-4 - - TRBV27 CASSLRGLAGEKLFF TGTGCCAGCAGTCTAAGGGGGTTAGCGGGTGAAAAACTGTTTTTT
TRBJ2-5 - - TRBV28 CASSLGLSLQETQYF TGTGCCAGCAGTTTGGGCCTTTCCCTCCAAGAGACCCAGTACTTC
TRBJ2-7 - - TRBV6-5 CASSSSPWEQYF TGTGCCAGCAGTTCCTCCCCCTGGGAGCAGTACTTC
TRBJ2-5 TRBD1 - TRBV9 CASSVGTGVGETQYF TGTGCCAGCAGCGTAGGGACAGGGGTAGGGGAGACCCAGTACTTC
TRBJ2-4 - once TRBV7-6 CASTLSLQYF TGTGCCAGCACCCTCAGCCTTCAGTACTTC
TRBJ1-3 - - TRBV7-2 CASSFSGLGNTIYF TGTGCCAGCAGCTTTTCAGGGCTTGGAAACACCATATATTTT
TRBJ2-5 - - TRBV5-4 CASSPWPWGSQETQYF TGTGCCAGCAGCCCTTGGCCCTGGGGGTCCCAAGAGACCCAGTACTTC
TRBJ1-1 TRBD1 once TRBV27 CASRFQGANEAFF TGTGCCAGCAGATTCCAGGGGGCTAATGAAGCTTTCTTT
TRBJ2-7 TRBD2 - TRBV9 CASSVSGEPPYEQYF TGTGCCAGCAGCGTTAGCGGGGAACCTCCCTACGAGCAGTACTTC
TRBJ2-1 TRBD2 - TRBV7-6 CASSSGGRDYNEQFF TGTGCCAGCAGCTCGGGCGGGAGGGACTACAATGAGCAGTTCTTC
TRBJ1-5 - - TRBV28 CASSLRQINQPQHF TGTGCCAGCAGTTTAAGGCAGATCAATCAGCCCCAGCATTTT
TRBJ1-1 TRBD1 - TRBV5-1 CASSLGWTGGKDTEAFF TGCGCCAGCAGCTTGGGGTGGACAGGGGGGAAGGACACTGAAGCTTTCTTT
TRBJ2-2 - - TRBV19 CASSIRGQVGELFF TGTGCCAGTAGCATCCGCGGGCAGGTCGGGGAGCTGTTTTTT
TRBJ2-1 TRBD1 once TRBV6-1 CASKTGGDEQFF TGTGCCAGCAAGACAGGGGGCGATGAGCAGTTCTTC
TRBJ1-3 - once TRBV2 CASSLRAEDWGTIYF TGTGCCAGCAGTCTTAGGGCAGAAGATTGGGGCACCATATATTTT
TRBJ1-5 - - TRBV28 CASSLTGPQPQHF TGTGCCAGCAGCCTCACTGGGCCCCAGCCCCAGCATTTT
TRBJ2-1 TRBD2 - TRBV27 CASSFLLAGGPSYNEQFF TGTGCCAGCAGTTTTTTACTAGCGGGAGGGCCTTCCTACAATGAGCAGTTCTTC
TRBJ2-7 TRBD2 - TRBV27 CASSSYSGVAYEQYF TGTGCCAGCAGTTCATATAGCGGGGTGGCCTACGAGCAGTACTTC
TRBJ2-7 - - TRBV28 CASSFFTMPAVEQYF TGTGCCAGCAGTTTTTTCACGATGCCCGCCGTCGAGCAGTACTTC
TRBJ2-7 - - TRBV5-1 CASSFTSRIIYEQYF TGCGCCAGCAGCTTCACCTCCCGGATCATTTACGAGCAGTACTTC
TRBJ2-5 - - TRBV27 CASGLQGKETQYF TGTGCCAGCGGACTACAGGGAAAAGAGACCCAGTACTTC
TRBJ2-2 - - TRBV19 CASSVWNTGELFF TGTGCCAGTAGTGTTTGGAACACCGGGGAGCTGTTTTTT
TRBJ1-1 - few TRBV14 CASSQDIGNPRAEAFF TGTGCCAGCAGCCAAGATATCGGCAACCCGAGGGCTGAAGCTTTCTTT
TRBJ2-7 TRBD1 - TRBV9 CASSMGQGAAEQYF TGTGCCAGCAGCATGGGACAGGGGGCAGCCGAGCAGTACTTC
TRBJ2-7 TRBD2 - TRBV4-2 CASSQPLAGAVSYEQYF TGTGCCAGCAGCCAACCTCTAGCGGGAGCCGTATCCTACGAGCAGTACTTC
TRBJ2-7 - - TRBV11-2 CASSSREVAVPYEQYF TGTGCCAGCAGCTCCCGTGAGGTGGCAGTCCCCTACGAGCAGTACTTC
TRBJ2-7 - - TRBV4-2 CASSQERNGGSEQYF TGTGCCAGCAGCCAAGAGAGGAATGGGGGAAGCGAGCAGTACTTC